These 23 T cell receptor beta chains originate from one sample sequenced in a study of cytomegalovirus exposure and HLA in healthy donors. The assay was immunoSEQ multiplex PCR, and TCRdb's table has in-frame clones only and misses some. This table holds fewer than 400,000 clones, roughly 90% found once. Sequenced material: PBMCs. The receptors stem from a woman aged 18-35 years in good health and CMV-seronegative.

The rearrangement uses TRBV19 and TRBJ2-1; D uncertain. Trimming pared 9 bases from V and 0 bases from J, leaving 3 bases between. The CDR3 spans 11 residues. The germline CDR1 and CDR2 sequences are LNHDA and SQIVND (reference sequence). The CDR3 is CASLSYNEQFF. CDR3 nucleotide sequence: TGTGCCAGCCTCTCCTACAATGAGCAGTTCTTC. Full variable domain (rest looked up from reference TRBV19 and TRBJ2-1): DGGITQSPKYLFRKEGQNVTLSCEQNLNHDAMYWYRQDPGQGLRLIYYSQIVNDFQKGDIAEGYSVSREKKESFPLTVTSAQKNPTAFYLCASLSYNEQFFGPGTRLTVL.

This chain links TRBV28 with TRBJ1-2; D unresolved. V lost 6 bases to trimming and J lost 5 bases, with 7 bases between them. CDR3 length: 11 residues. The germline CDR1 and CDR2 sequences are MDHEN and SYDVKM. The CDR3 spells CASSRFYGYTF. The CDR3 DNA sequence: TGTGCCAGCAGCAGGTTTTATGGCTACACCTTC.

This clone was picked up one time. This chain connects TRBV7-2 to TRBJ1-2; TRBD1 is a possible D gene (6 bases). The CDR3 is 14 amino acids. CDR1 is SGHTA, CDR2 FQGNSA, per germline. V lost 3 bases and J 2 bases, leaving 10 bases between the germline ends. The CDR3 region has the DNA TGTGCCAGCAGCTTTTCGCAGGGGAACTATGGCTACACCTTC. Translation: CASSFSQGNYGYTF.

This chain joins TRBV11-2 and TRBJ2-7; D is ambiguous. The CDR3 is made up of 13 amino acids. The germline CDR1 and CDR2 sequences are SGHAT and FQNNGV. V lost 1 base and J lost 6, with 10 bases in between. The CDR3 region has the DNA TGTGCCAGCAGCTTAGGTTCCCCAGGCGAGCAGTACTTC. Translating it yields CASSLGSPGEQYF.

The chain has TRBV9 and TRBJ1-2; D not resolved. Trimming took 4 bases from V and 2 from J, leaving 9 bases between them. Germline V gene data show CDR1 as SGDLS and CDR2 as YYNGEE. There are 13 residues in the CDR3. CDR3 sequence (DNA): TGTGCCAGCAGCCCGACTCGGAACTATGGCTACACCTTC. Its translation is CASSPTRNYGYTF. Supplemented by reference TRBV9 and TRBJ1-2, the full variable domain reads DSGVTQTPKHLITATGQRVTLRCSPRSGDLSVYWYQQSLDQGLQFLIQYYNGEERAKGNILERFSAQQFPDLHSELNLSSLELGDSALYFCASSPTRNYGYTFGSGTRLTVV.

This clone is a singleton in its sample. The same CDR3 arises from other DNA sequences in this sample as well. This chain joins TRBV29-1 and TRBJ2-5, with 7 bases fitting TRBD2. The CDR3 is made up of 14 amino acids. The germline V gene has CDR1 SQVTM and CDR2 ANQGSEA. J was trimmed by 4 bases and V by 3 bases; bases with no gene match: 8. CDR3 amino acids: CSVERGSGLETQYF. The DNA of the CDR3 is TGCAGCGTTGAGCGGGGGAGCGGTTTAGAGACCCAGTACTTC.

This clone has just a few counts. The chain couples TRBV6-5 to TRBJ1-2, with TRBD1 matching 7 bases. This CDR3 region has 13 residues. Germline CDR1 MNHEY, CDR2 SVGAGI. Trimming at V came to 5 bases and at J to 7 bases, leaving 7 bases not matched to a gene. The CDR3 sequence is CASSNRDRRGYTF. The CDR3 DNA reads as TGTGCCAGCAGTAACCGGGACAGACGTGGCTACACCTTC.

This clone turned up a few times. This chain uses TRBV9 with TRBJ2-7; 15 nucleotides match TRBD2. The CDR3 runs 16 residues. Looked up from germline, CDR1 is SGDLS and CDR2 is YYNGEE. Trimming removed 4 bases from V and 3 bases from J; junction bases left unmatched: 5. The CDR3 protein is CASSTGLAGGYYEQYF. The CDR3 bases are TGTGCCAGCAGCACGGGACTAGCGGGAGGCTACTACGAGCAGTACTTC.

The CDR3 DNA sequence: TGTGCCAGTAGTATAGCGGACTACTACAATGAGCAGTTCTTC. This translates into CASSIADYYNEQFF. This rearrangement joins TRBV19 to TRBJ2-1, with D perhaps TRBD2 (6 bases). This CDR3 has 14 amino acids. V was trimmed by 1 base and J by 3 bases, leaving 7 bases between them. Germline assignment: CDR1 LNHDA and CDR2 SQIVND (reference sequence).

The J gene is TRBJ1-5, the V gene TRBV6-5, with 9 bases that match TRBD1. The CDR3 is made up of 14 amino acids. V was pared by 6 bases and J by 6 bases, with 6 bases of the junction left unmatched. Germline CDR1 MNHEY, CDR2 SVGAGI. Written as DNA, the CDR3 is TGTGCCAGCAGCTCAGGGACAGGGAGTCAGCCCCAGCATTTT. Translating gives CASSSGTGSQPQHF.

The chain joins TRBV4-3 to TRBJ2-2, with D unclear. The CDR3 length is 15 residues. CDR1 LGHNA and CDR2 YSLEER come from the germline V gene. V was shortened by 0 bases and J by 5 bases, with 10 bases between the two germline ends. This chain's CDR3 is CASSQDTTKTGELFF. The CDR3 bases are TGCGCCAGCAGCCAAGATACTACAAAAACCGGGGAGCTGTTTTTT.

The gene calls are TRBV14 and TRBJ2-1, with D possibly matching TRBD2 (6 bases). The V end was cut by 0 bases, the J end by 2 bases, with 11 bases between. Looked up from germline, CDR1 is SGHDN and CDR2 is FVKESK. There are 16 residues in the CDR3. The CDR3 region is CASSQEAGNPYNEQFF. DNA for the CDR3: TGTGCCAGCAGCCAAGAGGCGGGAAACCCCTACAATGAGCAGTTCTTC.

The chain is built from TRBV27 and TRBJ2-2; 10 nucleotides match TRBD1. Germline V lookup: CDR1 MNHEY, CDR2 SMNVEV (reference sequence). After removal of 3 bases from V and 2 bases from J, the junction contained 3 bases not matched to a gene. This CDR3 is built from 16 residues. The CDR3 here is CASSFGTGANTGELFF. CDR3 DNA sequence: TGTGCCAGCAGTTTCGGGACAGGGGCTAACACCGGGGAGCTGTTTTTT.

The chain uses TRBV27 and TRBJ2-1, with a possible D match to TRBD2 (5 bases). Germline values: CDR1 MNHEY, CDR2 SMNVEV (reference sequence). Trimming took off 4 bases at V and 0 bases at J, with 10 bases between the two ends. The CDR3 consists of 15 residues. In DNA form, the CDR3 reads TGTGCCAGCAGTTCCCCGGGGAGCTCCTACAATGAGCAGTTCTTC. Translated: CASSSPGSSYNEQFF.

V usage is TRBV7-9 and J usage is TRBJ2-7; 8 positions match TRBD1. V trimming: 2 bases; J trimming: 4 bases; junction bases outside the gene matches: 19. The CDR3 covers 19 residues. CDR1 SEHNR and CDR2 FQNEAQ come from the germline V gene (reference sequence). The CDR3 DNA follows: TGTGCCAGCAGCTTAAGCGCGGGGACAGGCCGGGTTGGGCGTTACGAGCAGTACTTC. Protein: CASSLSAGTGRVGRYEQYF. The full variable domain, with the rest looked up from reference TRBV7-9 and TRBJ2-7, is DTGVSQNPRHKITKRGQNVTFRCDPISEHNRLYWYRQTLGQGPEFLTYFQNEAQLEKSRLLSDRFSAERPKGSFSTLEIQRTEQGDSAMYLCASSLSAGTGRVGRYEQYFGPGTRLTVT.

Here the CDR3 DNA reads TGTGCCAGCAGCTCCAGCTACGAGCAGTACTTC. The encoded protein is CASSSSYEQYF. J is TRBJ2-7 and V is TRBV11-2; D remains unclear. Germline CDR1 is SGHAT and CDR2 is FQNNGV. The CDR3 is 11 amino acids. Trimming shortened V by 4 bases and J by 3 bases, and 4 bases separated the two germline ends. The complete variable domain, with remaining parts taken from reference TRBV11-2 and TRBJ2-7, reads EAGVAQSPRYKIIEKRQSVAFWCNPISGHATLYWYQQILGQGPKLLIQFQNNGVVDDSQLPKDRFSAERLKGVDSTLKIQPAKLEDSAVYLCASSSSYEQYFGPGTRLTVT.

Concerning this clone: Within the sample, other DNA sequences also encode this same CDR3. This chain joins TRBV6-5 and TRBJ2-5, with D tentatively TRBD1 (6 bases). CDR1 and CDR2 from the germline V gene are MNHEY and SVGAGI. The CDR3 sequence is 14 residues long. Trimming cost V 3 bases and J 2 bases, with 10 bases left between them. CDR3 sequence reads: CASSYGQGQETQYF. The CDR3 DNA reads TGTGCCAGCAGTTATGGGCAGGGGCAAGAGACCCAGTACTTC.

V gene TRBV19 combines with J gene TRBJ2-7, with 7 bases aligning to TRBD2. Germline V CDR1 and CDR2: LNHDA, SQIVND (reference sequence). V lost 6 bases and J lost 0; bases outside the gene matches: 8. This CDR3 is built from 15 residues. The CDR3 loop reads CASSTIGGGSYEQYF. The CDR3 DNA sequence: TGTGCCAGTAGCACCATCGGCGGGGGCTCCTACGAGCAGTACTTC. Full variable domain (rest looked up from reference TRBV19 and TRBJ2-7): DGGITQSPKYLFRKEGQNVTLSCEQNLNHDAMYWYRQDPGQGLRLIYYSQIVNDFQKGDIAEGYSVSREKKESFPLTVTSAQKNPTAFYLCASSTIGGGSYEQYFGPGTRLTVT.

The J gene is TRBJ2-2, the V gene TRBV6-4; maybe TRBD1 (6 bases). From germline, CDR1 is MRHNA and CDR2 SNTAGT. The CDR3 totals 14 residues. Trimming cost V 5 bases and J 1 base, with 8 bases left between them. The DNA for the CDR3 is TGTGCCAGCAGTTCGACAGGGAACACCGGGGAGCTGTTTTTT. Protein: CASSSTGNTGELFF.

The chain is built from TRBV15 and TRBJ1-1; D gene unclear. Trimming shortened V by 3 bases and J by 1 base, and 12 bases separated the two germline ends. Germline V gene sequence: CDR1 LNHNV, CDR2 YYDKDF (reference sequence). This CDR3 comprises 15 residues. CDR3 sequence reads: CATSRSEQKNTEAFF. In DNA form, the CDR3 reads TGTGCCACCAGCAGGAGTGAACAGAAGAACACTGAAGCTTTCTTT.

CDR3 DNA: TGCGCCAGCAGCTTGAGTAATACAGGGAACACCGGGGAGCTGTTTTTT. Amino acid sequence: CASSLSNTGNTGELFF. V is TRBV5-1 and J is TRBJ2-2, with D maybe TRBD1 (5 bases). V dropped 1 base and J dropped 1 base, with 11 bases sitting between them. Germline-derived CDR1 and CDR2 are SGHRS and YFSETQ. This CDR3 has 16 amino acids. The full variable domain, rest sourced from reference TRBV5-1 and TRBJ2-2, is KAGVTQTPRYLIKTRGQQVTLSCSPISGHRSVSWYQQTPGQGLQFLFEYFSETQRNKGNFPGRFSGRQFSNSRSEMNVSTLELGDSALYLCASSLSNTGNTGELFFGEGSRLTVL.

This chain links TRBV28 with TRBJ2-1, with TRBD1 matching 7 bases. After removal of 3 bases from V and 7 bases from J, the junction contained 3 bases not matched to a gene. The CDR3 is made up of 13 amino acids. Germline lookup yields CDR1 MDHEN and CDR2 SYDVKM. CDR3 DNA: TGTGCCAGCAGTTTTCAGGGGGTGAATGAGCAGTTCTTC. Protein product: CASSFQGVNEQFF.

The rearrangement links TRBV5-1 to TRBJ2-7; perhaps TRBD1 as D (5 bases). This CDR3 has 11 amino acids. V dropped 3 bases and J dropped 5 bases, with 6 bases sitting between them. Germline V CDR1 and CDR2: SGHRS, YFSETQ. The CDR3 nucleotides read TGCGCCAGCAGCTCACAGGACGAGCAGTACTTC. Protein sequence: CASSSQDEQYF.